These 8 T cell receptor beta chains were sequenced from one sample in a study of sequential checkpoint blockade in melanoma. Clones were sequenced by immunoSEQ multiplex PCR, and TCRdb holds only the in-frame ones, with some missing. The sample carries about 21,000 clones, around 26% recorded once. Treatment given: randomized to nivolumab then ipilimumab (arm A) or the reverse (arm B). The sample was tumor tissue (inferred from file names), taken from a patient given nivolumab and ipilimumab in sequence. Every receptor here comes from a human donor with melanoma.

This clone was seen a few times. The chain carries TRBV28 and TRBJ1-1, with TRBD1 identical over 10 bases. V gave up 1 base and J gave up 5 bases; unmatched junction bases: 7. Germline lookup yields CDR1 MDHEN and CDR2 SYDVKM. CDR3 length: 16 residues. CDR3 sequence reads: CASSLSFGTGVTEAFF. Here the CDR3 DNA reads TGTGCCAGCAGTTTATCTTTTGGGACAGGGGTGACTGAAGCTTTCTTT. The variable domain in full, with the rest retrieved from reference TRBV28 and TRBJ1-1, is DVKVTQSSRYLVKRTGEKVFLECVQDMDHENMFWYRQDPGLGLRLIYFSYDVKMKEKGDIPEGYSVSREKKERFSLILESASTNQTSMYLCASSLSFGTGVTEAFFGQGTRLTVV.

By share, this clone ranks as medium-sized (0.01 to 0.1%). The chain uses TRBV4-1 and TRBJ1-1; perhaps TRBD1 as D (6 bases). The CDR3 runs 14 residues. Germline CDR1 MGHRA, CDR2 YSYEKL. V lost 3 bases and J lost 6, with 14 bases in between. DNA of the CDR3: TGCGCCAGCAGCCAGGACAGCCTTAACGCTGAAGCTTTCTTT. Translated: CASSQDSLNAEAFF.

The V and J genes are TRBV19 and TRBJ1-5, with D hard to call. V gave up 6 bases and J gave up 8 bases, with 11 bases separating them. The CDR3 covers 12 residues. In germline, CDR1 is LNHDA, CDR2 SQIVND (reference sequence). In DNA, the CDR3 is TGTGCCAGTAGCGGGGTTAGCGAGCCCCAGCATTTT. Translating gives CASSGVSEPQHF.

This clone was counted at least ten times. The chain has TRBV6-8 and TRBJ1-1; D may be TRBD1 (6 bases). There are 12 residues in the CDR3. Trimming cost V 5 bases and J 5 bases, with 9 bases left between them. CDR1 and CDR2 from the germline V gene are MNHGY and SAAAGT. The CDR3 spells CASSTGQTEAFF. CDR3 in DNA: TGTGCCAGCAGTACCGGACAGACTGAAGCTTTCTTT.

In this sample, this clone turned up once. The V call is TRBV19, the J call TRBJ2-7, with TRBD2 matching over 9 bases. The CDR3 totals 14 residues. Germline trimming cut 5 bases from V and 2 bases from J; bases unmatched to any gene: 4. CDR1 LNHDA and CDR2 SQIVND come from the germline V gene (reference sequence). Here the CDR3 DNA reads TGTGCCAGTAGTGTCCTAGCGGGGCCCTACGAGCAGTACTTC. It specifies CASSVLAGPYEQYF.

The J gene is TRBJ1-1, the V gene TRBV15; a weak D match, TRBD1 (6 bases). CDR1 LNHNV and CDR2 YYDKDF come from the germline V gene (reference sequence). The V gene lost 6 bases and the J gene lost 3 bases, with 11 bases spanning the gap. The CDR3 is made up of 13 amino acids. CDR3 DNA sequence: TGTGCCACCAGAACAGGGTGGTACACTGAAGCTTTCTTT. Translated: CATRTGWYTEAFF.

This clone occurred many times. The J gene is TRBJ2-5, the V gene TRBV11-3; TRBD1 agrees at 7 bases. Trimming cost V 1 base and J 7 bases; bases outside gene matches: 6. The CDR3 sequence is 14 residues long. Looked up from germline, CDR1 is SGHNT and CDR2 is YENEEA. CDR3 nucleotides: TGTGCCAGCAGCTTAGGGGACAGCATGGCGACCCAGTACTTC. It encodes CASSLGDSMATQYF.

This clone occurred a few times. In DNA, the CDR3 is TGTGCCAGCAGTCGCCCTTTCGTGGGCCTGGCCGAGGAGCTGTTTTTT. Protein sequence: CASSRPFVGLAEELFF. The rearrangement joins TRBV6-8 to TRBJ2-2; D unclear. Germline-derived CDR1 and CDR2 are MNHGY and SAAAGT. The germline V and J ends were trimmed by 5 bases and 10 bases, with 23 bases remaining between them. The CDR3 covers 16 residues.